This TCR beta chain was found in a study of T-cell memory formation after mild COVID-19. Study results and caveats: Contracting CD4+ clones were located mainly in CM and EM, and CD8+ clones in EMRA.

As concerns this clonotype: Antigen unknown.

Deletions cut 3 bases from V and 0 bases from J, with 6 bases between. The CDR3 is made up of 14 amino acids. The V gene's germline CDR1 is KGHSH and CDR2 LQKENI. TCRdb fed the 5' RACE reads into MiXCR, producing one record per CDR3 protein. The sample has around 470,000 distinct CDR3 sequences, 20% seen once. The sequenced sample was PBMCs or a T cell subset sorted from them (not recorded which). V gene TRBV18 combines with J gene TRBJ1-5, with D uncertain. This clonotype originated in an adult woman who had mild COVID-19 (a few samples of this study predate the infection). Cell type and time point are not known. CDR3 in DNA: TGTGCCAGCTCACCCAGCGTTAGCAATCAGCCCCAGCATTTT. Its translation is CASSPSVSNQPQHF. Based on the CDR3 plus reference TRBV18 and TRBJ1-5, the full variable domain is NAGVMQNPRHLVRRRGQEARLRCSPMKGHSHVYWYRQLPEEGLKFMVYLQKENIIDESGMPKERFSAEFPKEGPSILRIQQVVRGDSAAYFCASSPSVSNQPQHFGDGTRLSIL.